This T cell receptor (beta chain) derives from a study of blood T cell repertoires in COVID-19. The table lists this clone with a count of one. Repertoires were generated with immunoSEQ multiplex PCR, while TCRdb's copy carries only in-frame clones and drops some. Among about 360,000 clones, around 87% were seen once, and the ten largest hold approximately 1.9%. The V gene's germline CDR1 is LNHDA and CDR2 SQIVND (reference sequence). The CDR3 is 20 amino acids. J was trimmed by 0 bases and V by 4 bases; bases with no gene match: 11. This receptor was obtained from a man aged 40-55 years in a cohort exposed to, infected with or recovered from COVID-19 (not recorded which). The material sequenced was PBMCs or T cells enriched from blood (not recorded which). J is TRBJ2-1 and V is TRBV19; 14 nucleotides match TRBD2. DNA for the CDR3: TGTGCCAGTAGTACCCGACTAGCGGGAGGGTCTCCCAGCTCCTACAATGAGCAGTTCTTC. Protein product: CASSTRLAGGSPSSYNEQFF.